Below are 2 T cell receptor beta chains sequenced from a single sample in a study of blood T cell repertoires in COVID-19. Assay used: immunoSEQ multiplex PCR; TCRdb lists only in-frame clones, some missing. Of 250,000 to 300,000 clones in the sample, 80% to 90% were seen once. Sequenced: peripheral blood. The receptor source for this set is a man aged 25-45 years with active or convalescent COVID-19.

This clone was counted once. This chain joins TRBV6-2 or TRBV6-3 and TRBJ1-5; D might be TRBD1 (5 bases). The CDR3 is made up of 12 amino acids. The germline V gene has CDR1 MNHEY and CDR2 SVGEGT. V dropped 6 bases and J dropped 13 bases, with 16 bases sitting between them. CDR3 residues: CASSTTVSFQHF. The DNA for the CDR3 is TGTGCCAGCAGCACGACAGTATCTTTTCAGCATTTT.

This chain links TRBV11-3 with TRBJ2-7, with TRBD1 identical over 10 bases. This CDR3 contains 17 residues. Trimming cost V 5 bases and J 5 bases; bases outside gene matches: 15. In germline, CDR1 is SGHNT, CDR2 YENEEA. CDR3 sequence reads: CASSTSPGQGLSHEQYF. The DNA for the CDR3 is TGTGCCAGCAGCACAAGTCCGGGACAGGGGTTATCCCACGAGCAGTACTTC.